These 17 T cell receptor beta chains were all obtained from the same sample, sequenced in a study of OX40 agonist ivuxolimab in advanced cancers. Here immunoSEQ multiplex PCR was the method, and the copy in TCRdb shows in-frame clones only, minus some. The top ten clones hold less than 2.5% of a sample with 60,000 to 65,000 clones, around 84% of them seen once. The sample here was CD4+ or CD8+ T cells sorted from blood, taken in a trial of the OX40 agonist ivuxolimab. All receptors derive from an adult with an advanced solid tumor such as melanoma, head and neck, liver or kidney cancer.

The rearrangement joins TRBV28 to TRBJ2-5; D remains ambiguous. V was cut by 4 bases and J by 0 bases, with 9 bases left in between. In germline, CDR1 is MDHEN, CDR2 SYDVKM. CDR3 length: 14 residues. CDR3 residues: CASSSYLYQETQYF. In nucleotides, the CDR3 is TGTGCCAGCAGTTCCTATCTGTACCAAGAGACCCAGTACTTC.

The rearrangement uses TRBV5-6 and TRBJ1-1; D is undetermined. Germline values: CDR1 SGHDT, CDR2 YYEEEE. The CDR3 runs to 15 residues. With 5 bases removed from V and 0 bases from J, the gap between germline ends came to 14 bases. CDR3 sequence (DNA): TGTGCCAGCAGTCCCGACGGAAGAATGAACACTGAAGCTTTCTTT. The encoded protein is CASSPDGRMNTEAFF.

The J gene is TRBJ2-1, the V gene TRBV9; TRBD1 agrees at 7 bases. CDR1 and CDR2 (germline): SGDLS, YYNGEE. The CDR3 is made up of 15 amino acids. V shed 4 bases, J shed 0 bases, and the junction held 4 bases outside the gene matches. CDR3 sequence reads: CASSPGTASYNEQFF. The DNA of the CDR3 is TGTGCCAGCAGCCCCGGGACAGCCTCCTACAATGAGCAGTTCTTC.

This clone was seen only once. The chain has TRBV11-2 and TRBJ2-3; TRBD1 agrees at 7 bases. The CDR3 length is 17 residues. The V segment lost 5 bases and the J segment 0 bases; nucleotides outside the gene matches: 11. Germline V gene data show CDR1 as SGHAT and CDR2 as FQNNGV. The CDR3 spells CASSRGQARGSTDTQYF. The CDR3 coding sequence is TGTGCCAGCAGCCGAGGACAGGCTAGGGGTAGCACAGATACGCAGTATTTT. Based on the CDR3 plus reference TRBV11-2 and TRBJ2-3, the full variable domain is EAGVAQSPRYKIIEKRQSVAFWCNPISGHATLYWYQQILGQGPKLLIQFQNNGVVDDSQLPKDRFSAERLKGVDSTLKIQPAKLEDSAVYLCASSRGQARGSTDTQYFGPGTRLTVL.

This rearrangement joins TRBV9 to TRBJ1-3, with D maybe TRBD1 (5 bases). The CDR3 runs 15 residues. Germline lookup yields CDR1 SGDLS and CDR2 YYNGEE. V lost 3 bases to trimming and J lost 2 bases, with 12 bases between them. CDR3 in DNA: TGTGCCAGCAGCGCGACCCAGGGAACTGGAAACACCATATATTTT. Translating gives CASSATQGTGNTIYF.

The CDR3 region is CASSDRTGELFF. CDR3 in DNA: TGTGCCAGCAGTGATAGGACCGGGGAGCTGTTTTTT. The rearrangement joins TRBV6-1 to TRBJ2-2; D is unclear. Germline values: CDR1 MNHNS, CDR2 SASEGT. CDR3 length: 12 residues. V lost 3 bases, J lost 5 bases, and 4 bases lay in between.

This chain links TRBV10-3 with TRBJ2-3; D is uncertain. The CDR3 runs to 15 residues. Germline values: CDR1 ENHRY, CDR2 SYGVKD. Trimming removed 0 bases at V and 2 bases at J, with 9 bases between. The CDR3 nucleotides are TGTGCCATCAGTGAGTCGATGGCAGTCACAGATACGCAGTATTTT. Translation: CAISESMAVTDTQYF.

The genes are TRBV28 and TRBJ2-7, with D perhaps TRBD2 (6 bases). Germline CDR1 and CDR2: MDHEN and SYDVKM. V was trimmed by 8 bases and J by 5 bases, leaving 13 bases between them. This CDR3 spans 12 amino acids. In nucleotides, the CDR3 is TGTGCCAGCGGGGGAGGTATCGACGAGCAGTACTTC. As protein: CASGGGIDEQYF. The entire variable domain, with the rest obtained from reference TRBV28 and TRBJ2-7, is as follows: DVKVTQSSRYLVKRTGEKVFLECVQDMDHENMFWYRQDPGLGLRLIYFSYDVKMKEKGDIPEGYSVSREKKERFSLILESASTNQTSMYLCASGGGIDEQYFGPGTRLTVT.

The chain combines TRBV14 with TRBJ2-7; D call uncertain. V was shortened by 5 bases and J by 6 bases, with 8 bases between the two germline ends. Germline assignment: CDR1 SGHDN and CDR2 FVKESK. The CDR3 is 11 residues long. Written as DNA, the CDR3 is TGTGCCAGCAGCTCATCAATCGAGCAGTACTTC. Amino acids: CASSSSIEQYF.

The chain has TRBV5-6 and TRBJ2-7; 8 bases are a match to TRBD1. With 4 bases clipped from V and 3 bases from J, the junction kept 9 bases outside the gene matches. The germline CDR1 and CDR2 sequences are SGHDT and YYEEEE. The CDR3 is made up of 15 amino acids. CDR3 in amino acids: CASSAGGQGLYEQYF. CDR3 sequence (DNA): TGTGCCAGCAGCGCGGGCGGACAGGGCCTCTACGAGCAGTACTTC.

CDR3 residues: CASTYGGNQPQHF. CDR3 DNA sequence: TGTGCCAGCACCTACGGTGGCAATCAGCCCCAGCATTTT. The V and J genes are TRBV6-6 and TRBJ1-5; D call uncertain. V lost 7 bases and J 2 bases, leaving 9 bases between the germline ends. The CDR3 has 13 amino acids. Per the germline V gene, CDR1 is MNHNY and CDR2 is SVGAGI (reference sequence).

The rearrangement links TRBV9 to TRBJ1-3; D is undetermined. The CDR3 runs 16 residues. The V gene's germline CDR1 is SGDLS and CDR2 YYNGEE. CDR3 sequence: CRRAIRKTVSGNTIYF. Here the CDR3 DNA reads TGTAGACGGGCCATCCGGAAAACGGTCTCTGGAAACACCATATATTTT.

About this clone: In the same sample, other DNA sequences code for this CDR3. The J gene is TRBJ2-7, the V gene TRBV28; 9 nucleotides align to TRBD2. Germline CDR1 MDHEN, CDR2 SYDVKM. Trimming at V came to 4 bases and at J to 2 bases, leaving 9 bases not matched to a gene. The CDR3 is 16 residues long. CDR3 nucleotides: TGTGCCAGCAGTTCCCCGTGGGCGGGAGGGCCCTACGAGCAGTACTTC. Its translation: CASSSPWAGGPYEQYF.

The chain combines TRBV6-6 with TRBJ2-1, with unresolved D. The CDR3 is 16 residues long. V was cut by 6 bases and J by 0 bases, with 15 bases left in between. CDR1 and CDR2 (germline): MNHNY, SVGAGI (reference sequence). The CDR3: CASSLRPQTSYNEQFF. For the CDR3, the DNA is TGTGCCAGCAGCTTACGACCCCAGACCTCCTACAATGAGCAGTTCTTC.

J is TRBJ1-3 and V is TRBV6-5; TRBD1 is a possible D gene (5 bases). Trimming removed 0 bases from V and 0 bases from J, with 9 bases in between. Looked up from germline, CDR1 is MNHEY and CDR2 is SVGAGI. The CDR3 totals 16 residues. The DNA of the CDR3 is TGTGCCAGCAGTTACTCCAGGGTCCCCTCTGGAAACACCATATATTTT. This codes for CASSYSRVPSGNTIYF.

The V gene is TRBV7-3, the J gene TRBJ2-1, with TRBD2 identical over 8 bases. Looked up from germline, CDR1 is SGHTA and CDR2 is FQGTGA. The CDR3 has 14 amino acids. The trim removed 2 bases at V and 10 bases at J, leaving 7 bases unmatched. CDR3 residues: CASSLAGGQMEQFF. In DNA form, the CDR3 reads TGTGCCAGCAGCTTAGCGGGGGGTCAAATGGAGCAGTTCTTC.

The rearrangement uses TRBV29-1 and TRBJ2-5; D is unclear. This CDR3 has 13 amino acids. Per the germline V gene, CDR1 is SQVTM and CDR2 is ANQGSEA. The V end lost 5 bases, the J end lost 2 bases, and 12 bases lay between the germline ends. The CDR3 sequence is CSVTPISQETQYF. Here the CDR3 DNA reads TGCAGCGTTACGCCGATTTCACAAGAGACCCAGTACTTC.